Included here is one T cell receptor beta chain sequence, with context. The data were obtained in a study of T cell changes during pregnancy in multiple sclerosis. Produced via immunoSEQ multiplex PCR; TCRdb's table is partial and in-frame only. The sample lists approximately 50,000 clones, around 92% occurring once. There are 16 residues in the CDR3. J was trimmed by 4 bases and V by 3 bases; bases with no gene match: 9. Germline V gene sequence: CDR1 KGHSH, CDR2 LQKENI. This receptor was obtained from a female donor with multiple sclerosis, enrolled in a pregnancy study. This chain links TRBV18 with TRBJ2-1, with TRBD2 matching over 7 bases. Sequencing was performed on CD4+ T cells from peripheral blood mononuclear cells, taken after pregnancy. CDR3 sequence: CASSPLPGRPYNEQFF. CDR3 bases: TGTGCCAGCTCACCCCTGCCCGGGAGGCCGTACAATGAGCAGTTCTTC.